This T cell receptor beta chain appears in the sequencing data of a study of OX40 agonist ivuxolimab in advanced cancers. Study information: Prior anti-PD-1, anti-PD-L1 or anti-CTLA-4 therapy did not bar entry, and roughly 40% had some.

The J segment lost 5 bases and the V segment lost 3 bases, leaving 7 bases of the junction unmatched. CDR1 and CDR2 (germline): SGHDT, YYEEEE. The CDR3 covers 18 residues. This table comes from immunoSEQ multiplex PCR, and its TCRdb copy is limited to in-frame clones, with some not included. The sample carries about 48,000 clones, 70% to 85% recorded once. The receptor's source is an adult with an advanced solid tumor such as melanoma, head and neck, liver or kidney cancer. The chain employs TRBV5-6 and TRBJ2-2; TRBD2 matches 16 bases. The sample here was CD4+ or CD8+ T cells sorted from blood, taken in a trial of the OX40 agonist ivuxolimab. CDR3: CASSWPGLAGGRTGELFF. The DNA of the CDR3 is TGTGCCAGCAGCTGGCCGGGACTAGCGGGAGGGCGGACCGGGGAGCTGTTTTTT.